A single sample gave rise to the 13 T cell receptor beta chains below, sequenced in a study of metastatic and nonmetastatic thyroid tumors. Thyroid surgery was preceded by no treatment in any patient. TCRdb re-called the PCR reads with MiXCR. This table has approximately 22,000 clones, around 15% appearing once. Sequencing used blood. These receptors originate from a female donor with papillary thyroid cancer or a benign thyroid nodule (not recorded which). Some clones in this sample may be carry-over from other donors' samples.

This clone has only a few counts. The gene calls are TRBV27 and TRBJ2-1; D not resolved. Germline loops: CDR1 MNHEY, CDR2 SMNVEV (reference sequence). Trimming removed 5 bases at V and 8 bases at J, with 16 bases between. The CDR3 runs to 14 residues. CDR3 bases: TGTGCCAGCAGTAGCTCTCCATCGGGCGATGAGCAGTTCTTC. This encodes CASSSSPSGDEQFF.

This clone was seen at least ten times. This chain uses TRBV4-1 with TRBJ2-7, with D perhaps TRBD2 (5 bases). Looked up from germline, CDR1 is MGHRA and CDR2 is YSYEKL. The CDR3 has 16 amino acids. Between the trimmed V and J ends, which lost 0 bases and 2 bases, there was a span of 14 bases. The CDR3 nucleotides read TGCGCCAGCAGCCAAGAATGGCTAGCCGGGCCCTACGAGCAGTACTTC. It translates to CASSQEWLAGPYEQYF.

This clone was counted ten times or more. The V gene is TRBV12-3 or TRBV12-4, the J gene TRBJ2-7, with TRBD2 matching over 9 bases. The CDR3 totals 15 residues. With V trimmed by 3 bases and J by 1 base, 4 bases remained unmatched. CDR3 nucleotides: TGTGCCAGCAGTTTTGGCGGGAGGGCTTCCTACGAGCAGTACTTC. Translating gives CASSFGGRASYEQYF.

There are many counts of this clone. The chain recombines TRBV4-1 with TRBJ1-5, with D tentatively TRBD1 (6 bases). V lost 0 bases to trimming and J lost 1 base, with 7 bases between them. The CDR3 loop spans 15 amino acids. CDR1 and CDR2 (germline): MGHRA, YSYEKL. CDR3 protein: CASSQEGASNQPQHF. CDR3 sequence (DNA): TGCGCCAGCAGCCAAGAGGGGGCGAGCAATCAGCCCCAGCATTTT.

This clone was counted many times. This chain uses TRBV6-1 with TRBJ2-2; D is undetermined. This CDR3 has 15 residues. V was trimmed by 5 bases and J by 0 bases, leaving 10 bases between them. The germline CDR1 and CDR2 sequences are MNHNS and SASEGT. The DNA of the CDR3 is TGTGCCAGCAGTTGGTCAGCAACGAACACCGGGGAGCTGTTTTTT. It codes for CASSWSATNTGELFF.

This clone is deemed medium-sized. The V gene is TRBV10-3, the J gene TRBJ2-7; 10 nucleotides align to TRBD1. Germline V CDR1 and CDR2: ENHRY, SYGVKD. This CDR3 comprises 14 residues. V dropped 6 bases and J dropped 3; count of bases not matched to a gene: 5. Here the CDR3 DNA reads TGTGCCATCAGGAGTGGGGACAGGGGCTACGAGCAGTACTTC. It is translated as CAIRSGDRGYEQYF.

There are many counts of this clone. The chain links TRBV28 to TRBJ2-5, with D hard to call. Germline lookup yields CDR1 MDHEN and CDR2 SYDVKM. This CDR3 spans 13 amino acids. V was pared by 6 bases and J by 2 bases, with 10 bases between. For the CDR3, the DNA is TGTGCCAGCAGCCTTGGGGTACAAGAGACCCAGTACTTC. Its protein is CASSLGVQETQYF.

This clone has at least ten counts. DNA of the CDR3: TGTGCCAGCAGTTTGTTAGCGGGGCAGGCAGCGCCCCAGCATTTT. Encoded protein: CASSLLAGQAAPQHF. The chain recombines TRBV12-3 or TRBV12-4 with TRBJ1-5; perhaps TRBD1 as D (5 bases). The CDR3 length is 15 residues. The V end lost 3 bases, the J end lost 9 bases, and 18 bases lay between the germline ends.

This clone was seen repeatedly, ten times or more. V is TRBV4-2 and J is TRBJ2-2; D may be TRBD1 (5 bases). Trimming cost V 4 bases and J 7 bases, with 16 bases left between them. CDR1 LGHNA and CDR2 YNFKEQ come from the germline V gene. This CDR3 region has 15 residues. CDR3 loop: CASSPDPLRGGELFF. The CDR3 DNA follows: TGTGCCAGCAGCCCAGACCCTCTTAGGGGCGGGGAGCTGTTTTTT.

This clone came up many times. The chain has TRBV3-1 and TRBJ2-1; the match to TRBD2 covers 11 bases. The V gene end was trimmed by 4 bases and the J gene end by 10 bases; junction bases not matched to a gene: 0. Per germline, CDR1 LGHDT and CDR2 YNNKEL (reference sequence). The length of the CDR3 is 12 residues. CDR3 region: CASSRLAGEQFF. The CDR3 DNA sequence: TGTGCCAGCAGCCGACTAGCGGGAGAGCAGTTCTTC.

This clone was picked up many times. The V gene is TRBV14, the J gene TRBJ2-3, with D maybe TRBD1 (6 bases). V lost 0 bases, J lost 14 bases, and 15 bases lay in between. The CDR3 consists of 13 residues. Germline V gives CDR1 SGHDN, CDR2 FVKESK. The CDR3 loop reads CASSQEMTGHRYF. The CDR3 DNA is TGTGCCAGCAGCCAAGAAATGACAGGTCATCGGTATTTT.

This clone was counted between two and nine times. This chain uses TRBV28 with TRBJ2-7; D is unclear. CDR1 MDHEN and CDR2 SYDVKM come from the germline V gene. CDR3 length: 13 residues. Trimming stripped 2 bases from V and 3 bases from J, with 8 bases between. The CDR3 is CASSLRGYYEQYF. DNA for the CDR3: TGTGCCAGCAGTTTACGTGGGTACTACGAGCAGTACTTC.

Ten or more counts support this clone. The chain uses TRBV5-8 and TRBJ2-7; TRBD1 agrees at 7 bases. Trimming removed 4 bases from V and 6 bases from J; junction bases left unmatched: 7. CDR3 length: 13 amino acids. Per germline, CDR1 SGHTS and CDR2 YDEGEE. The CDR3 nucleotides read TGTGCCAGCAGCCGACAGGGCCCGGGCGAGCAGTACTTC. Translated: CASSRQGPGEQYF.